Included here is one T cell receptor beta chain sequence, with context. Its antigen remains unidentified. Other DNA sequences within the sample encode an identical CDR3. The authors reverse transcribed all of the isolated RNA, so sequencing captured expressed TCRB transcripts. Sequenced naive, central memory and regulatory T cell samples produced an average of about 3.57 million reads. TCRdb's table, derived via immunoSEQ multiplex PCR, lists solely in-frame clones and lacks some. The profile shows 500,000 to 850,000 clones, about an eighth of them singletons. V lost 3 bases and J 4 bases, leaving 5 bases between the germline ends. The CDR3 consists of 11 residues. Germline lookup yields CDR1 SGHRS and CDR2 YFSETQ. This specimen belongs to a study of beta chain features in type 1 diabetes. General study points: Significant though moderate, a shortening of TCRB CDR3s appeared in all four CD4+ subsets of Type 1 diabetes patients.

The chain joins TRBV5-1 to TRBJ2-7; D is unresolved. The sequencing sample was made of naive CD4+ T cells from blood. The clonotype was recovered from a man younger than 35 with type 1 diabetes. In nucleotides, the CDR3 is TGCGCCAGCAGCTCCTCATACGAGCAGTACTTC. Amino acids: CASSSSYEQYF.